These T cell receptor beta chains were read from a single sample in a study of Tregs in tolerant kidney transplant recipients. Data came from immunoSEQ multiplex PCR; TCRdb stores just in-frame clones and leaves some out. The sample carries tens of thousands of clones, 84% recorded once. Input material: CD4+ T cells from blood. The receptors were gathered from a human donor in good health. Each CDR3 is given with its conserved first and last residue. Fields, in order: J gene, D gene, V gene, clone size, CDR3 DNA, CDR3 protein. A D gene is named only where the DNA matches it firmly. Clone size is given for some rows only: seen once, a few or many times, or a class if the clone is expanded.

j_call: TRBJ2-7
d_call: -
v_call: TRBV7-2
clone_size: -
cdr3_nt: TGTGCCAGCAGCACAGTGGGGGCAGGCACACTATCCTACGAGCAGTACTTC
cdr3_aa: CASSTVGAGTLSYEQYF

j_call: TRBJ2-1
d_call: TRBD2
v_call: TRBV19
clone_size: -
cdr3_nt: TGTGCCAGTAGTTTGCGGGGGACCTCCTACAATGAGCAGTTCTTC
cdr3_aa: CASSLRGTSYNEQFF

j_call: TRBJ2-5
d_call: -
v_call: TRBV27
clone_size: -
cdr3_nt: TGTGCCAGCAGTTTATTCCCCCGGCGTCTCAATCAAGAGACCCAGTACTTC
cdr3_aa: CASSLFPRRLNQETQYF

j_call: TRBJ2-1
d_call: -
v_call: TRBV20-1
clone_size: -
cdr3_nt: TGCAGTGCCATCGTCTACAATGAGCAGTTCTTC
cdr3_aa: CSAIVYNEQFF

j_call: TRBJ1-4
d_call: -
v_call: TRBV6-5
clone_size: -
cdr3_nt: TGTGCCAGCAGCCTTACTGGCTCCTGGGGTGAAAAACTGTTTTTT
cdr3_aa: CASSLTGSWGEKLFF

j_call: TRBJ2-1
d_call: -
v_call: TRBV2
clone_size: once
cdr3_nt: TGTGCCAGCAGTGACCGGGACTCGGTTGAGCAGTTCTTC
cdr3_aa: CASSDRDSVEQFF

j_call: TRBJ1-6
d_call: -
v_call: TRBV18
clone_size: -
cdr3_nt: TGTGCCAGCTCACCTGTGAGGAATTCACCCCTCCACTTT
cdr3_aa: CASSPVRNSPLHF

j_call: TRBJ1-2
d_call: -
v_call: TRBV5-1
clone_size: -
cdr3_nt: TGCGCCAGCAGTTCCACAGGTGGACGACGGGCTAACTATGGCTACACCTTC
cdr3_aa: CASSSTGGRRANYGYTF

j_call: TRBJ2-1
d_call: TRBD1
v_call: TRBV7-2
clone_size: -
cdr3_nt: TGTGCCAGCAGCTTATCGGGACAGGGGGCTGTCAATGAGCAGTTCTTC
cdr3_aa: CASSLSGQGAVNEQFF

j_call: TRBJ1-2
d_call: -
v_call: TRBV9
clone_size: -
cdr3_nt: TGTGCCAGCAGCGTAGGAATAGGGCCCGTCGATGGCTACACCTTC
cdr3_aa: CASSVGIGPVDGYTF

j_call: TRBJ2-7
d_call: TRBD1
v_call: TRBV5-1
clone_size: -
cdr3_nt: TGCGCCAGCAGCTTGGGGACAGGGGCCGAGCAGTACTTC
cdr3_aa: CASSLGTGAEQYF

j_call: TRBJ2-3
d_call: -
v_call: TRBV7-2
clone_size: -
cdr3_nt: TGTGCCAGCAGCTTGGCTTCCCCTACGCAGTATTTT
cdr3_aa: CASSLASPTQYF

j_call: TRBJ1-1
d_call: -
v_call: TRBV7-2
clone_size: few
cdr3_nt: TGTGCCAGCAGCTTAGAGTTGTACACTGAAGCTTTCTTT
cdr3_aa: CASSLELYTEAFF

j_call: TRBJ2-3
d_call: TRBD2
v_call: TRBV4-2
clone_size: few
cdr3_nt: TGTGCCAGCAGCCAAGATAACAAGCGGGAGACCACAGATACGCAGTATTTT
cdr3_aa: CASSQDNKRETTDTQYF

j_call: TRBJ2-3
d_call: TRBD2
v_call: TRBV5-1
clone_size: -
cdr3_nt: TGCGCCAGCAGCGAACTAGCGGGAGAGGTAGATACGCAGTATTTT
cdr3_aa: CASSELAGEVDTQYF

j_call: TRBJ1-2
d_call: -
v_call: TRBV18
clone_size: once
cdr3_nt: TGTGCCAGCTCACCAGGGTCATTCTATGGCTACACCTTC
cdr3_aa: CASSPGSFYGYTF

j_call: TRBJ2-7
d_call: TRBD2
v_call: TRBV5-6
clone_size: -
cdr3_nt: TGTGCCAGCAGACGGGGGAGGGGACTAGCGGCGTTCGAGCAGTACTTC
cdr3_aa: CASRRGRGLAAFEQYF

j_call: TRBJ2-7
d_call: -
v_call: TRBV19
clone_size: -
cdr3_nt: TGTGCCAGTAGCCAGAGTTGGGACGGCCGCCACGAGCAGTACTTC
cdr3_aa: CASSQSWDGRHEQYF

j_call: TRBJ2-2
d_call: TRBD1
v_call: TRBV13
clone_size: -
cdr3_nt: TGTGCCAGCAGCCTCGGACAGGGGGCAACCGGGGAGCTGTTTTTT
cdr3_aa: CASSLGQGATGELFF

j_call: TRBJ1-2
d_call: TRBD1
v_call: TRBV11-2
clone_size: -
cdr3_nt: TGTGCCAGCAGCCTCGGACAGGGCTATGGCTACACCTTC
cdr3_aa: CASSLGQGYGYTF

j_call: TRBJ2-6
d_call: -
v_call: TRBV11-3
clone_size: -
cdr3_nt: TGTGCCAGCAGCTTAACGGTCCGTGGCTCCGGGGCCAACGTCCTGACTTTC
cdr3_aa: CASSLTVRGSGANVLTF

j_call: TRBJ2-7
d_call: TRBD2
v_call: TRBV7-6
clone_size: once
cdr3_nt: TGTGCCAGCAGCTTAGGGACTAGCGGGAGAGCGTTTGTCTACGAGCAGTACTTC
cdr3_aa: CASSLGTSGRAFVYEQYF

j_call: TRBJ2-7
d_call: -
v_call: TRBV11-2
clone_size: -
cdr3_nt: TGTGCCAGCAGCGGAGAGTGGACAGCTCTGTGGTACGAGCAGTACTTC
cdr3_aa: CASSGEWTALWYEQYF

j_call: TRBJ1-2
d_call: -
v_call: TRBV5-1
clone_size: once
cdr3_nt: TGCGCCAGCAGACAAGATGATTTCTATGGCTACACCTTC
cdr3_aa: CASRQDDFYGYTF

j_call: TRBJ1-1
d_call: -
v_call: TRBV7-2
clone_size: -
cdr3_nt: TGTGCCAGCAGCCGAACAGGGTACACTGAAGCTTTCTTT
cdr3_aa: CASSRTGYTEAFF

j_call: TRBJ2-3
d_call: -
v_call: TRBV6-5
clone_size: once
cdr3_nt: TGTGCCAGCAGTCTCCGGCGGAGCACAGATACGCAGTATTTT
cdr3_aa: CASSLRRSTDTQYF

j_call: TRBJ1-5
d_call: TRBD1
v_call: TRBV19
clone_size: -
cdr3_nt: TGTGCCAGTAGTGGGACAGGGATGAGGGTAATGAACAATCAGCCCCAGCATTTT
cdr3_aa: CASSGTGMRVMNNQPQHF

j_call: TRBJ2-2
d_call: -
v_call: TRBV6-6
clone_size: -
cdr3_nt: TGTGCCAGCAGTTACCCGCCCGGGGAGCTGTTTTTT
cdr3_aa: CASSYPPGELFF

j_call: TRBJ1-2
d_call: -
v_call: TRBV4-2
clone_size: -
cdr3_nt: TGTGCCAGCAGCCAAGATGGAAGAAGAACGAACCGGGGGGCCGGCTATGGCTACACCTTC
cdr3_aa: CASSQDGRRTNRGAGYGYTF

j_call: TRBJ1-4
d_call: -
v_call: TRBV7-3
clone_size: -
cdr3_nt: TGTGCCAGCAGCGACCCATGGGGACCTAATGAAAAACTGTTTTTT
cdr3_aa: CASSDPWGPNEKLFF

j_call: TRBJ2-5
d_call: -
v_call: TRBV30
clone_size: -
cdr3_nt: TGTGCCTGGAGCCCCACGGGGAGGATCCAAGAGACCCAGTACTTC
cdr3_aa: CAWSPTGRIQETQYF

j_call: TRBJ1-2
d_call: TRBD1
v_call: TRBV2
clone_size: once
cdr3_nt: TGTGCCAGCAGTGGGGACAGCTATGGCTACACCTTC
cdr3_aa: CASSGDSYGYTF

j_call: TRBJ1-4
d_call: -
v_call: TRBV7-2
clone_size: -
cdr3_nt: TGTGCCAGCAGCGGACGCCAGGGCGGCTATGAAAAACTGTTTTTT
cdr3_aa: CASSGRQGGYEKLFF

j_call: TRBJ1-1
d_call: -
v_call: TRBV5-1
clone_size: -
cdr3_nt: TGCGCCAGCAGCTTGAGAGGGCTGGGGGCGGGGAACACTGAAGCTTTCTTT
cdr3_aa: CASSLRGLGAGNTEAFF

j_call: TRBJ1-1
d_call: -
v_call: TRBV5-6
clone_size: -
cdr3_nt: TGTGCCAGCAGCACCCGACCTTCTCAGGGTTGGGACACTGAAGCTTTCTTT
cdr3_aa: CASSTRPSQGWDTEAFF

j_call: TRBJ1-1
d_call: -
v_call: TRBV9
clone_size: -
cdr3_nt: TGTGCCAGCAGCGGACGCGACAGGTCTGAAGCTTTCTTT
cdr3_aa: CASSGRDRSEAFF

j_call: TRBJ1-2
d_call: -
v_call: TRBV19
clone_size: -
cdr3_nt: TGTGCCAGTAGTGCTACAGGGAGAAGTAACTATGGCTACACCTTC
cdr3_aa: CASSATGRSNYGYTF

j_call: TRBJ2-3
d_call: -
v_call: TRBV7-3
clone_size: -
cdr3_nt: TGTGCCAGCAGCTTTGCGGGGGCGGGGACAGATACGCAGTATTTT
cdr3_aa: CASSFAGAGTDTQYF

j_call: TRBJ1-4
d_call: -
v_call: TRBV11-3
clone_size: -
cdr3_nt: TGTGCCAGCAGCTTATTTGGCGGGCACGCAACTAATGAAAAACTGTTTTTT
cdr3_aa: CASSLFGGHATNEKLFF